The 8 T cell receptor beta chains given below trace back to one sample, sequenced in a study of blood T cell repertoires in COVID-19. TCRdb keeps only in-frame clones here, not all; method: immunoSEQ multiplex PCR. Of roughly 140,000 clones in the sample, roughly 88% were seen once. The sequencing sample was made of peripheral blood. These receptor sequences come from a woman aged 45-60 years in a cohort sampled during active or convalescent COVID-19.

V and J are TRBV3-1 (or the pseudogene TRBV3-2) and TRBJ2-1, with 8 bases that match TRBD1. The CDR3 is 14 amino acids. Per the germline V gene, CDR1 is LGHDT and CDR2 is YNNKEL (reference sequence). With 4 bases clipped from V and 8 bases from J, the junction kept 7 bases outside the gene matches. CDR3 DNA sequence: TGTGCCAGCAGCCGGGACAGGTCCTTAGATGAGCAGTTCTTC. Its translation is CASSRDRSLDEQFF.

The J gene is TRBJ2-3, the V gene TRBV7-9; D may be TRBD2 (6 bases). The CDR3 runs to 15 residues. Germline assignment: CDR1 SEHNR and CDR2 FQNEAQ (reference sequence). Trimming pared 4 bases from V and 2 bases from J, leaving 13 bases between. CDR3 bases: TGTGCCAGCAGCTCCAGACTAGGGTCCACAGATACGCAGTATTTT. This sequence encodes CASSSRLGSTDTQYF.

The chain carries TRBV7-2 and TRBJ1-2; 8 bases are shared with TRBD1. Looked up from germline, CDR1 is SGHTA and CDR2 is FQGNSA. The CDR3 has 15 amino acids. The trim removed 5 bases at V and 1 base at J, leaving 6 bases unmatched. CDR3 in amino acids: CASSHSGGGNYGYTF. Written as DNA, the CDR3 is TGTGCCAGCAGCCACTCAGGGGGCGGTAACTATGGCTACACCTTC.

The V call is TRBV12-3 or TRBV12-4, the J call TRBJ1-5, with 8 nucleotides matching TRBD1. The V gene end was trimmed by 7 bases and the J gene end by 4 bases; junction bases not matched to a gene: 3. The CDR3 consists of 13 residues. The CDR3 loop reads CASTQGVNQPQHF. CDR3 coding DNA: TGTGCCAGCACACAGGGGGTAAATCAGCCCCAGCATTTT.

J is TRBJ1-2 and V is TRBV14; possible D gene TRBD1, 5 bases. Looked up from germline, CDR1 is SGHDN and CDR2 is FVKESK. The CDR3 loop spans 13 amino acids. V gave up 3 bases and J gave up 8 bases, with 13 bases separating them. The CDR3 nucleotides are TGTGCCAGCAGCCATGGAGGGGTGGCCGGCTACACCTTC. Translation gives CASSHGGVAGYTF.

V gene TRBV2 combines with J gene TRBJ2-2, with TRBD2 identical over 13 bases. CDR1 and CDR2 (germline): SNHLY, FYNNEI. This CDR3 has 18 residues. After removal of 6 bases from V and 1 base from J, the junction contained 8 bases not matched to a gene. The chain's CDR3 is CASRKRTSGGQNTGELFF. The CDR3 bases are TGTGCCAGCAGAAAAAGGACTAGCGGGGGCCAGAACACCGGGGAGCTGTTTTTT.

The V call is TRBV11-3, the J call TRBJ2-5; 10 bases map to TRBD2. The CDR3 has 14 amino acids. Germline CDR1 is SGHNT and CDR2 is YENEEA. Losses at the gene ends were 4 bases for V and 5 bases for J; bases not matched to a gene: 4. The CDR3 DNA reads TGTGCCAGCAGCTCGGCTAGCGGGGGTGAGACCCAGTACTTC. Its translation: CASSSASGGETQYF.

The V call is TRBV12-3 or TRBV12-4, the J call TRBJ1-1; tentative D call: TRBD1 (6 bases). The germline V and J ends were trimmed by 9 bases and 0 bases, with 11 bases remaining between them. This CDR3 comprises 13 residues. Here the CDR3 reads CASSGQMNTEAFF. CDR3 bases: TGTGCCAGTTCTGGACAGATGAACACTGAAGCTTTCTTT.